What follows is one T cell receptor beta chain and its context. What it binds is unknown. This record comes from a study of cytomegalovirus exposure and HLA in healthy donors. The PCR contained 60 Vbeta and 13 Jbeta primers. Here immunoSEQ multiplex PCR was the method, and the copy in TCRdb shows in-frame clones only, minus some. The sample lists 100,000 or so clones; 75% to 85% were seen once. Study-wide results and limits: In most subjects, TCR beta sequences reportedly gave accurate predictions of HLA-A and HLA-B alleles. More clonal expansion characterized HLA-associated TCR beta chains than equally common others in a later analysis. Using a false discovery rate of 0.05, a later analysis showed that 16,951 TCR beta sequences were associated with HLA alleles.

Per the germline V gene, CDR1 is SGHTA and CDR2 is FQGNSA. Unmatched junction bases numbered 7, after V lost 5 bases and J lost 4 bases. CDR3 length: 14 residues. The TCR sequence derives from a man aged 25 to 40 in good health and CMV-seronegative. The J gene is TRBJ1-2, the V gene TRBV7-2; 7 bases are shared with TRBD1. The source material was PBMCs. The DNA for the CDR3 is TGTGCCAGCAGCCCGGACAGGAACCCCTATGGCTACACCTTC. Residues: CASSPDRNPYGYTF.